The rows below give T cell receptor beta chains drawn from one sample of a study of beta chain features in type 1 diabetes. The repertoire was sequenced with immunoSEQ multiplex PCR; TCRdb's copy has only in-frame clones and lacks some. The sample holds approximately 300,000 clones, about 11% seen once. Input material: naive CD4+ T cells from blood. The receptor source for this set is a woman aged 25 to 39 in good health. CDR3s include the opening cysteine and the closing phenylalanine or tryptophan. D genes are given only for firm matches. Part of the rows lack a size; the others show once, few, many or a class for expanded clones.

>NA|NA|TRBV11-3|TRBJ2-1
CASSLTGDTYNEQFF
TGTGCCAGCAGCTTAACAGGAGATACCTACAATGAGCAGTTCTTC
>TRBD2|few|TRBV7-2|TRBJ2-7
CASSATSGRAYEQYF
TGTGCCAGCAGCGCTACTAGCGGGAGGGCCTACGAGCAGTACTTC
>TRBD2|few|TRBV5-4|TRBJ2-1
CASSRPGLAGGPDEQFF
TGTGCCAGCAGCAGACCGGGACTAGCGGGAGGGCCCGATGAGCAGTTCTTC
>TRBD1|few|TRBV18|TRBJ2-7
CASSPDREWYEQYF
TGTGCCAGCTCACCGGACAGGGAGTGGTACGAGCAGTACTTC
>TRBD1|NA|TRBV29-1|TRBJ2-5
CSVELNRGPGETQYF
TGCAGCGTTGAACTAAACAGGGGCCCTGGGGAGACCCAGTACTTC
>TRBD2|few|TRBV28|TRBJ2-7
CASSSQGGGRRNEQYF
TGTGCCAGCAGTTCCCAGGGTGGCGGGAGGAGGAACGAGCAGTACTTC
>NA|few|TRBV28|TRBJ1-2
CASSYSYGYTF
TGTGCCAGTAGTTACAGCTATGGCTACACCTTC
>TRBD2|NA|TRBV6-6|TRBJ2-1
CASSSPGLAAYNEQFF
TGTGCCAGCAGTTCTCCCGGACTAGCGGCCTACAATGAGCAGTTCTTC
>NA|few|TRBV7-2|TRBJ2-3
CASSRAGETDTQYF
TGTGCCAGCAGCCGAGCCGGGGAAACAGATACGCAGTATTTT
>TRBD2|few|TRBV5-1|TRBJ2-1
CASGTSGLSSYNEQFF
TGCGCCAGCGGGACTAGCGGCCTTAGCTCCTACAATGAGCAGTTCTTC
>NA|NA|TRBV5-1|TRBJ2-5
CASSLQGALETQYF
TGCGCCAGCAGCTTACAGGGTGCCTTGGAGACCCAGTACTTC
>NA|NA|TRBV23-1|TRBJ1-1
CASSHRGLRMNTEAFF
TGCGCCAGCAGTCACCGGGGACTGAGAATGAACACTGAAGCTTTCTTT
>NA|NA|TRBV14|TRBJ1-1
CASSPQWMNTEAFF
TGTGCCAGCAGCCCACAGTGGATGAACACTGAAGCTTTCTTT
>NA|few|TRBV27|TRBJ2-3
CASSLGPGRPDTQYF
TGTGCCAGCAGTTTAGGGCCAGGGAGGCCAGATACGCAGTATTTT
>TRBD1|few|TRBV30|TRBJ2-6
CAWRFDRGLSGANVLTF
TGTGCCTGGAGGTTCGACAGGGGGTTGTCCGGGGCCAACGTCCTGACTTTC
>NA|few|TRBV19|TRBJ1-5
CASNSQVHQPQHF
TGTGCCAGTAACTCCCAGGTCCATCAGCCCCAGCATTTT
>NA|NA|TRBV2|TRBJ2-3
CASRRTVSTDTQYF
TGTGCCAGCAGACGTACGGTTAGCACAGATACGCAGTATTTT
>TRBD1|few|TRBV5-6|TRBJ2-5
CASSNGQGEAYF
TGTGCCAGCAGTAACGGACAGGGGGAGGCGTACTTC
>TRBD1|NA|TRBV18|TRBJ1-2
CASSTAGGEGYGYTF
TGTGCCAGCTCGACCGCAGGGGGCGAGGGCTATGGCTACACCTTC
>TRBD2|few|TRBV29-1|TRBJ2-1
CSVWTSGNNEQFF
TGCAGCGTGTGGACTAGCGGGAACAATGAGCAGTTCTTC
>NA|few|TRBV7-9|TRBJ2-2
CASSSLREYTGELFF
TGTGCCAGCAGCTCACTCCGGGAGTACACCGGGGAGCTGTTTTTT
>NA|few|TRBV5-1|TRBJ2-2
CASSSSQGSGELFF
TGCGCCAGCAGCTCCTCACAGGGATCCGGGGAGCTGTTTTTT
>TRBD2|NA|TRBV5-5|TRBJ2-3
CASSLALAGWNTQYF
TGTGCCAGCAGCCTTGCACTAGCGGGATGGAATACGCAGTATTTT